The entry below gives a single TCR beta chain sequence along with its context. These data originate in a study of blood T cell repertoires in COVID-19. Across the study: There were acute and convalescent COVID-19 samples, and they came from the United States, Italy and Spain. The cDNA or gDNA used as material had been derived from T cells, B-cell-depleted T cells, or PBMCs.

Original data processing: Amplification with reference gene primers provided the estimates of nucleated cell counts. Method: immunoSEQ multiplex PCR; TCRdb's copy keeps in-frame clones and lacks some. That table furnishes V, J and clone size, whereas the DNA furnished D and trimming. The repertoire holds a few hundred thousand clones, with approximately 86% as singletons. The germline CDR1 and CDR2 sequences are LGHNA and YSLEER. This CDR3 region has 15 residues. The V gene end was trimmed by 1 base and the J gene end by 3 bases; junction bases not matched to a gene: 2. Two negative PCRs, clearance, or symptom resolution characterized the recovered Cohort 3 donors.

The TCR was taken from a woman aged 18-35 years who had recovered from COVID-19. The chain employs TRBV4-3 and TRBJ2-5, with 10 nucleotides matching TRBD2. Specimen: PBMCs or T cells enriched from blood (not recorded which). The CDR3 reads CASSQGGLAEETQYF. CDR3 nucleotide sequence: TGCGCCAGCAGCCAAGGCGGACTAGCGGAAGAGACCCAGTACTTC.